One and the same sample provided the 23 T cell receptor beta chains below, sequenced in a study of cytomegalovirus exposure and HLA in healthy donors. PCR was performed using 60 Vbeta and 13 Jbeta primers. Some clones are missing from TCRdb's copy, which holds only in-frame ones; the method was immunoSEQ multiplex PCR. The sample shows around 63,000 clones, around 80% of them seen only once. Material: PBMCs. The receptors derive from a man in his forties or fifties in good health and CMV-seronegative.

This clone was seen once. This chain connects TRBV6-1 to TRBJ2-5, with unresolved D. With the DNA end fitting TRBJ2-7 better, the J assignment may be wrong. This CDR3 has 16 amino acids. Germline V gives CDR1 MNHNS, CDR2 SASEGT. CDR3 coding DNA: TGTGCCAGCAGTGCCCGTCGTGGAGCAGAATCCTACGAGCAGTACTTC. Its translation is CASSARRGAESYEQYF.

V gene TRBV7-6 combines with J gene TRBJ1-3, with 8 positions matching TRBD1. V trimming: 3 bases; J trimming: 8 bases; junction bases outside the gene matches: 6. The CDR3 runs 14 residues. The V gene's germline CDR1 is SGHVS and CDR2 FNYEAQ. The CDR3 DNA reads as TGTGCCAGCAGCTTTCACCAGGGGGCAGACACCATATATTTT. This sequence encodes CASSFHQGADTIYF. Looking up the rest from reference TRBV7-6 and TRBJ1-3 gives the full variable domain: GAGVSQSPRYKVTKRGQDVALRCDPISGHVSLYWYRQALGQGPEFLTYFNYEAQQDKSGLPNDRFSAERPEGSISTLTIQRTEQRDSAMYRCASSFHQGADTIYFGEGSWLTVV.

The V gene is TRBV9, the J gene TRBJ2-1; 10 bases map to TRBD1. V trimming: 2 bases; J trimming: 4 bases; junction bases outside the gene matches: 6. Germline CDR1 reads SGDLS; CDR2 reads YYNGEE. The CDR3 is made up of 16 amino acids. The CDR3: CASSVGMGQGYNEQFF. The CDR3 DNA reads TGTGCCAGCAGCGTCGGAATGGGACAGGGGTACAATGAGCAGTTCTTC.

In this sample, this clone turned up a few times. DNA for the CDR3: TGCGCCAGCAGCTTGGCCTCGGGAACTCCGCGTGAGCAGTACTTC. Encoded protein: CASSLASGTPREQYF. The gene calls are TRBV5-1 and TRBJ2-7, with D maybe TRBD2 (5 bases). This CDR3 is built from 15 residues. Trimming shortened V by 0 bases and J by 7 bases, and 17 bases separated the two germline ends. Germline V lookup: CDR1 SGHRS, CDR2 YFSETQ.

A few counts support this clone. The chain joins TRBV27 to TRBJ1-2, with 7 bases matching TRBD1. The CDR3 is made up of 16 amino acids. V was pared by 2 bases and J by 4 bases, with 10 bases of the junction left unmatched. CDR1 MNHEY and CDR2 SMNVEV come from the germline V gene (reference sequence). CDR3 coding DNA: TGTGCCAGCAGTTTAATCTCCGGGACAGCCTTCTATGGCTACACCTTC. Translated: CASSLISGTAFYGYTF.

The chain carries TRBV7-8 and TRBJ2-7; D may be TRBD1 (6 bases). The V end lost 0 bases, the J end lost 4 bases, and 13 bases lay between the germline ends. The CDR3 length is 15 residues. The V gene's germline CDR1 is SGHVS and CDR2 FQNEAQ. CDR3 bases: TGTGCCAGCAGCTTAGCCCCGACAGGAGCATACGAGCAGTACTTC. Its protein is CASSLAPTGAYEQYF.

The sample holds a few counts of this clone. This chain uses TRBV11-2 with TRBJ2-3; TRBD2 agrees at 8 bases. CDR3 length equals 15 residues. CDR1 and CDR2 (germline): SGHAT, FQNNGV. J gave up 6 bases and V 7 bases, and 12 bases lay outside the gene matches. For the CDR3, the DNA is TGTGCCAGCAACCCGAACGGGGGGGCAGGGGATACGCAGTATTTT. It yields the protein CASNPNGGAGDTQYF.

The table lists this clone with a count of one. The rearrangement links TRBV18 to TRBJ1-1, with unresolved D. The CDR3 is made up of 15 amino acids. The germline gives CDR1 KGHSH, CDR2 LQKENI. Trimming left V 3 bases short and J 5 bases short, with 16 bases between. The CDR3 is CASSPYYRTWTEAFF. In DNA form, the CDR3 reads TGTGCCAGCTCACCCTACTACCGGACTTGGACTGAAGCTTTCTTT.

Here the CDR3 DNA reads TGTGCCAGCAGTGTAGACCCGACCTCAACAGGATCACCCCTCCACTTT. Translation gives CASSVDPTSTGSPLHF. The chain uses TRBV2 and TRBJ1-6, with a weak D call TRBD1 (5 bases). V was clipped by 4 bases and J by 10 bases, with 20 bases between them. Looked up from germline, CDR1 is SNHLY and CDR2 is FYNNEI. The CDR3 is 16 residues long.

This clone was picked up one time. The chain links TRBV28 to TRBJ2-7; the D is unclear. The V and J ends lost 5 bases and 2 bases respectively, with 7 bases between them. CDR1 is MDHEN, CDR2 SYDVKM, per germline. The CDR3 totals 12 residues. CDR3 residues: CASSGPPYEQYF. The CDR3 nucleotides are TGTGCCAGCAGTGGCCCCCCCTACGAGCAGTACTTC.

CDR3 nucleotides: TGTGCCACAGGGGGGTCTACCTACGAGCAGTACTTC. Its translation is CATGGSTYEQYF. The chain recombines TRBV14 with TRBJ2-7; tentatively, D is TRBD1 (7 bases). Trimming pared 10 bases from V and 2 bases from J, leaving 12 bases between. The CDR3 has 12 residues. The V gene's germline CDR1 is SGHDN and CDR2 FVKESK.

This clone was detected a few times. CDR3 in amino acids: CASSAFEAQHF. CDR3 nucleotides: TGTGCCAGCAGTGCATTTGAGGCCCAGCATTTT. V usage is TRBV6-1 and J usage is TRBJ1-5; unclear D gene. The germline CDR1 and CDR2 sequences are MNHNS and SASEGT. Trimming took off 4 bases at V and 11 bases at J, with 9 bases between the two ends. There are 11 residues in the CDR3.

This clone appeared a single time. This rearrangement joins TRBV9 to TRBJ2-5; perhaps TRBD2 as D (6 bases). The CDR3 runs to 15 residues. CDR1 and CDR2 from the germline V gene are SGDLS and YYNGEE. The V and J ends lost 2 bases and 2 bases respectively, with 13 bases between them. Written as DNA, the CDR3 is TGTGCCAGCAGCGTGATCAGCGGGTCGCAAGAGACCCAGTACTTC. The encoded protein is CASSVISGSQETQYF.

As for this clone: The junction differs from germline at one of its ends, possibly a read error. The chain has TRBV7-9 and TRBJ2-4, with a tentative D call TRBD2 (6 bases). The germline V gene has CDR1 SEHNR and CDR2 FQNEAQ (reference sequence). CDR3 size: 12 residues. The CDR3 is CSSSPRDFRPCF. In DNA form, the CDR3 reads TGTTCCAGCAGCCCCCGGGACTTTCGGCCCTGCTTC.

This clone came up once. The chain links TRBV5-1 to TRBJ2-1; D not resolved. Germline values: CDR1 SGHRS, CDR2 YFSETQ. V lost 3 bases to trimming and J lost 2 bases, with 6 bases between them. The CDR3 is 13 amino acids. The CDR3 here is CASSSPTYNEQFF. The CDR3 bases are TGCGCCAGCAGCTCTCCTACCTACAATGAGCAGTTCTTC.

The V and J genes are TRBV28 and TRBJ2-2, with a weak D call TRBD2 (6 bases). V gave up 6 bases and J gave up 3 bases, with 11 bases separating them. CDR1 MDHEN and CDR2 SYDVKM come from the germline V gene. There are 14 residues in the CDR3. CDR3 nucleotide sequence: TGTGCCAGCAGACCCCAGCGGGACACCGGGGAGCTGTTTTTT. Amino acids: CASRPQRDTGELFF. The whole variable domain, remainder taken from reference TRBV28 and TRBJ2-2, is DVKVTQSSRYLVKRTGEKVFLECVQDMDHENMFWYRQDPGLGLRLIYFSYDVKMKEKGDIPEGYSVSREKKERFSLILESASTNQTSMYLCASRPQRDTGELFFGEGSRLTVL.

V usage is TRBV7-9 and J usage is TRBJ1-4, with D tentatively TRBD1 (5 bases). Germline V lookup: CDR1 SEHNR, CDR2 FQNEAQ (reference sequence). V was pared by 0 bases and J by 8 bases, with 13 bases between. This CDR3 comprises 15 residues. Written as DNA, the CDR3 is TGTGCCAGCAGCTTAGCGCGGGGGGGTAAGGAAAAACTGTTTTTT. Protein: CASSLARGGKEKLFF.

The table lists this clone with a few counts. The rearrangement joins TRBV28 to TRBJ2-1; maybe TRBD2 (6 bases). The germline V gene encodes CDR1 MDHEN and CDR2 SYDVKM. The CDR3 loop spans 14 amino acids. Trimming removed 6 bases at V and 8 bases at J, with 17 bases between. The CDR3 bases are TGTGCCAGCAGGCCCCCGCGGGGTGGGGATGAGCAGTTCTTC. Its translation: CASRPPRGGDEQFF.

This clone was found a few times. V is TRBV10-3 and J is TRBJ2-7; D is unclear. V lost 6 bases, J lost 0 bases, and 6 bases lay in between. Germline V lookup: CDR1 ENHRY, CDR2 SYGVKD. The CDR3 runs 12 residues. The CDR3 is CAIRRSSYEQYF. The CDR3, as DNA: TGTGCCATCAGGAGGAGCTCCTACGAGCAGTACTTC.

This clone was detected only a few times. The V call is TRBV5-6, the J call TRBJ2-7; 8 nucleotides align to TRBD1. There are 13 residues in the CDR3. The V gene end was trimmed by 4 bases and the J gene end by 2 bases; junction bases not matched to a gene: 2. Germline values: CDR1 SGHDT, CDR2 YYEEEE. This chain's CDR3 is CASSPDRAYEQYF. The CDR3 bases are TGTGCCAGCAGCCCGGACAGGGCCTACGAGCAGTACTTC. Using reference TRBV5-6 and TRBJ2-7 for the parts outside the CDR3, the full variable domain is DAGVTQSPTHLIKTRGQQVTLRCSPKSGHDTVSWYQQALGQGPQFIFQYYEEEERQRGNFPDRFSGHQFPNYSSELNVNALLLGDSALYLCASSPDRAYEQYFGPGTRLTVT.

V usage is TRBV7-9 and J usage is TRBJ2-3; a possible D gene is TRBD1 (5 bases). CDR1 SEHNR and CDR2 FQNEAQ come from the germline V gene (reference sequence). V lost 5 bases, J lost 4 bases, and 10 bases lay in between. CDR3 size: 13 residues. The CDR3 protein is CASSPIGADTQYF. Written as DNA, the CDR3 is TGTGCCAGCAGCCCGATAGGGGCAGATACGCAGTATTTT.

As DNA, the CDR3 is TGCGCCAGCAGCTTGTTGGGGACAGGGTCCTACGAGCAGTACTTC. Its protein product is CASSLLGTGSYEQYF. The genes are TRBV5-1 and TRBJ2-7, with 9 bases identical to TRBD1. The ends lost 1 base at V and 1 base at J; junction bases unmatched: 3. The CDR3 sequence is 15 residues long. Germline-derived CDR1 and CDR2 are SGHRS and YFSETQ.

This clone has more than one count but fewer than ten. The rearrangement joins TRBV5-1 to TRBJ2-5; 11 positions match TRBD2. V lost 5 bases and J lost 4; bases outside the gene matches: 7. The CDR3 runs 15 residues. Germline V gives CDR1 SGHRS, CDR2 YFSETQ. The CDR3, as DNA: TGCGCCAGCAGAGCTAGCGGGAGGTTCGGAGAGACCCAGTACTTC. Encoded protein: CASRASGRFGETQYF. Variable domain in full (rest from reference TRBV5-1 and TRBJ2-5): KAGVTQTPRYLIKTRGQQVTLSCSPISGHRSVSWYQQTPGQGLQFLFEYFSETQRNKGNFPGRFSGRQFSNSRSEMNVSTLELGDSALYLCASRASGRFGETQYFGPGTRLLVL.